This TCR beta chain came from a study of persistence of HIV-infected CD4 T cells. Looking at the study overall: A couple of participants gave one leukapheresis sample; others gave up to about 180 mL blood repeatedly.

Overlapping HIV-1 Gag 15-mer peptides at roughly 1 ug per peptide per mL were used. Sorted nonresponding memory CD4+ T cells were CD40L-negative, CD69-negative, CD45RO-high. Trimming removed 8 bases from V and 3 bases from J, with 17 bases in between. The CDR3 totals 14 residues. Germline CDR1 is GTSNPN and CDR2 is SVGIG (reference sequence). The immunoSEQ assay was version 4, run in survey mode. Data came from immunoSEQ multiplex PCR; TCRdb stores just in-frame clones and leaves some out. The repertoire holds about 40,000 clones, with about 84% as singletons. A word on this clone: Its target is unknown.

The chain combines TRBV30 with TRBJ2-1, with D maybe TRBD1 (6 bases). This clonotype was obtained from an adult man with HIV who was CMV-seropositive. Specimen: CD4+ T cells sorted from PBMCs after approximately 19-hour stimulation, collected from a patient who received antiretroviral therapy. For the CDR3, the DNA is TGTGCCCAAAATACAGGGATTCTCTACAATGAGCAGTTCTTC. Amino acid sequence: CAQNTGILYNEQFF.